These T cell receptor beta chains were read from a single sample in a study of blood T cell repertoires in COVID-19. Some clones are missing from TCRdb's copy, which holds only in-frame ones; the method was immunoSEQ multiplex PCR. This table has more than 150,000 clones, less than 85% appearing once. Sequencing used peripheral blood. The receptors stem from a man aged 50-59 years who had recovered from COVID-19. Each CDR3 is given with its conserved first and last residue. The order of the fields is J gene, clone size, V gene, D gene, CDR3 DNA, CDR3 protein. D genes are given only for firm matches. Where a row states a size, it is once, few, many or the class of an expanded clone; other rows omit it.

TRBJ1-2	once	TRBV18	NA	TGTGCCAGCTCACCGGGGACATCGGATAACTATGGCTACACCTTC	CASSPGTSDNYGYTF
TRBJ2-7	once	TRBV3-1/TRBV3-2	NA	TGTGCCAGCAGCCAAGTGACAGGCGAGCAGTACTTC	CASSQVTGEQYF
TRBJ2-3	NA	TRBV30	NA	TGTGCCTGGACCGGGGGAGCTAGCACAGATACGCAGTATTTT	CAWTGGASTDTQYF
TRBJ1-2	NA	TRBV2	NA	TGTGCCGCCAAGAGGGAGTATGGCTACACCTTC	CAAKREYGYTF
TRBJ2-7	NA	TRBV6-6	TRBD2	TGTGCCAGCAGGGAACTAGCGGGAGGGATTTCCTACGAGCAGTACTTC	CASRELAGGISYEQYF
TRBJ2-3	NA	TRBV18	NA	TGTGCCAGCTCAACCAGTGGGTACCGGGGATCAGATACGCAGTATTTT	CASSTSGYRGSDTQYF
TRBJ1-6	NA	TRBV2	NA	TGTGCCAGCAGGGAGGAGAGCTCCTATAATTCACCCCTCCACTTT	CASREESSYNSPLHF
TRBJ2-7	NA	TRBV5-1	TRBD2	TGCGCCAGCAGCTTCTCTGGGGGCCGCCTAGCGGGAGGCTCCTACGAGCAGTACTTC	CASSFSGGRLAGGSYEQYF
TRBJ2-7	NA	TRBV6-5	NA	TGTGCCAGCAGACAGGGCTACGAGCAGTACTTC	CASRQGYEQYF
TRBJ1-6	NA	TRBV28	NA	TGTGCCAGCAGCTCAGGGTATTCACCCCTCCACTTT	CASSSGYSPLHF
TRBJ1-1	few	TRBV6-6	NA	TGTGCCAGCAGAGGAGGGAACACTGAAGCTTTCTTT	CASRGGNTEAFF
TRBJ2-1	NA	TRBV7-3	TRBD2	TGTGCCAGCAGCTTGGATGGGACTAGCGGGCGCGAGCAGTTCTTC	CASSLDGTSGREQFF
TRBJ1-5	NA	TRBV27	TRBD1	TGTGCCAGCAGAACGACTAGACAGGGGGCCAATCAGCCCCAGCATTTT	CASRTTRQGANQPQHF
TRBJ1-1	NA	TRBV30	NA	TGTGCCTGGTCTACAGGTATGCCGAACACTGAAGCTTTCTTT	CAWSTGMPNTEAFF